Each of the 5 T cell receptor beta chains below was sequenced from the same sample in a study of blood T cells in healthy people across ages. Primed by a sample-barcoded 5' primer and a J-beta primer mix, a second PCR proceeded for about 6 to 12 cycles. MiXCR was run by TCRdb on the 5' RACE reads, yielding one entry per CDR3 protein. Here the sample spans about 1.5 million distinct CDR3 sequences, approximately 42% being singletons. Specimen: blood. The origin of the receptors is a woman under 30 in good health.

A note on this clonotype: A read error may be the cause here, since a much bigger clone is one base away. This chain joins TRBV29-1 and TRBJ2-1; D is uncertain. The CDR3 extends over 11 amino acids. V lost 7 bases, J lost 5 bases, and 9 bases lay in between. Germline V gene data show CDR1 as SQVTM and CDR2 as ANQGSEA. CDR3 loop: CSAGSHNEQFF. The DNA of the CDR3 is TGCAGCGCCGGGTCCCACAATGAGCAGTTCTTC.

This clonotype was seen only a few times. V gene TRBV3-1 combines with J gene TRBJ2-7; tentatively, D is TRBD1 (6 bases). The CDR3 has 15 amino acids. The V gene lost 0 bases and the J gene lost 2 bases, with 11 bases spanning the gap. Per germline, CDR1 LGHDT and CDR2 YNNKEL (reference sequence). The chain's CDR3 is CASSQDAQGTYEQYF. CDR3 nucleotide sequence: TGTGCCAGCAGCCAAGACGCTCAGGGGACCTACGAGCAGTACTTC.

V gene TRBV20-1 combines with J gene TRBJ2-1; D is uncertain. CDR1 and CDR2 from the germline V gene are DFQATT and SNEGSKA (reference sequence). Deletions cut 6 bases from V and 8 bases from J, with 26 bases between. CDR3 length: 16 residues. The CDR3 coding sequence is TGCAGTGCCCTCAGATTAGACGACGGAAGGAGCGATGAGCAGTTCTTC. This codes for CSALRLDDGRSDEQFF.

This clonotype was seen a handful of times. This chain links TRBV6-5 with TRBJ1-2; D possibly corresponds to TRBD1 (5 bases). In germline, CDR1 is MNHEY, CDR2 SVGAGI. V was clipped by 7 bases and J by 8 bases, with 17 bases between them. CDR3 length: 13 residues. The CDR3 is CASTRYDRLGYTF. Written as DNA, the CDR3 is TGTGCCAGCACCCGATACGACAGACTGGGCTACACCTTC.

Concerning this clonotype: One end of the junction does not line up with germline, which may come from a read error. The CDR3 nucleotides are TGCAGCGTGGGCCAGGGGATGGACAAGGAGCAGTTCTTC. This encodes CSVGQGMDKEQFF. This chain uses TRBV29-1 with TRBJ2-1, with TRBD1 as a possible D gene (6 bases). Germline CDR1 is SQVTM and CDR2 is ANQGSEA. This CDR3 region has 13 residues.